Following are 24 T cell receptor beta chains from one sample sequenced in a study of shared clonotypes between healthy human individuals. Clones were read by immunoSEQ multiplex PCR, and TCRdb kept only the in-frame ones, dropping some. The sample consists of around 1.5 million clones, under 99% of them appearing once. Sequencing was done on a sample of naive CD4+ T cells sorted from blood. Subset: CD45RA+ positively selected. Every receptor here comes from a man aged 25-40 years in good health.

The chain carries TRBV2 and TRBJ1-4; perhaps TRBD1 as D (5 bases). This CDR3 is built from 13 residues. Per germline, CDR1 SNHLY and CDR2 FYNNEI. V lost 8 bases, J lost 4 bases, and 11 bases lay in between. This chain's CDR3 is CASGTGDNEKLFF. Written as DNA, the CDR3 is TGTGCCAGCGGGACGGGTGATAATGAAAAACTGTTTTTT.

This clone showed up just once. The same CDR3 is also encoded by other DNA sequences in this sample. V usage is TRBV18 and J usage is TRBJ1-4, with D tentatively TRBD1 (6 bases). Germline CDR1 KGHSH, CDR2 LQKENI. Deletions cut 3 bases from V and 5 bases from J, with 7 bases between. The CDR3 spans 13 residues. CDR3 amino acids: CASSPGGNEKLFF. DNA of the CDR3: TGTGCCAGCTCACCGGGGGGCAATGAAAAACTGTTTTTT.

The gene calls are TRBV28 and TRBJ2-1; 8 bases agree with TRBD2. The V gene end was trimmed by 4 bases and the J gene end by 0 bases; junction bases not matched to a gene: 5. The CDR3 spans 16 residues. Germline V gene lookup returns CDR1 MDHEN and CDR2 SYDVKM. As DNA, the CDR3 is TGTGCCAGCAGTTCGAGGACTAGCTCCTCCTACAATGAGCAGTTCTTC. Its translation: CASSSRTSSSYNEQFF.

The chain is built from TRBV6-5 and TRBJ2-1; no definite D call. V gave up 8 bases and J gave up 6 bases, with 14 bases separating them. Germline CDR1 is MNHEY and CDR2 is SVGAGI. The CDR3 extends over 13 amino acids. CDR3 bases: TGTGCCAGCTTCGGGCCGGCCTCCAATGAGCAGTTCTTC. It specifies CASFGPASNEQFF.

This clone was recorded once. The CDR3 spells CASSSQKSQPQHF. Written as DNA, the CDR3 is TGTGCCAGTAGTTCCCAAAAGAGTCAGCCCCAGCATTTT. The V call is TRBV19, the J call TRBJ1-5; D is ambiguous. V lost 5 bases and J lost 6, with 11 bases in between. The CDR3 is 13 residues long. Germline V gene data show CDR1 as LNHDA and CDR2 as SQIVND (reference sequence).

The chain joins TRBV10-1 to TRBJ1-4; 8 bases fit TRBD1. CDR3 length: 14 residues. With 5 bases clipped from V and 5 bases from J, the junction kept 4 bases outside the gene matches. Germline CDR1 WNHNN, CDR2 SYGVQD (reference sequence). CDR3 sequence (DNA): TGCGCCAGCAGTTCTGGACAGGGAAATGAAAAACTGTTTTTT. Amino acid sequence: CASSSGQGNEKLFF.

V usage is TRBV6-5 and J usage is TRBJ2-7; D call uncertain. CDR1 and CDR2 from the germline V gene are MNHEY and SVGAGI. This CDR3 is built from 15 residues. V lost 5 bases and J 0 bases, leaving 14 bases between the germline ends. The CDR3 sequence is CASSTDPLTSYEQYF. CDR3 nucleotide sequence: TGTGCCAGCAGTACCGACCCTTTAACCTCCTACGAGCAGTACTTC.

In the case of this clone: The sample carries other DNA sequences with the same CDR3. The chain employs TRBV9 and TRBJ2-5; 10 bases fit TRBD2. The CDR3 contains 16 residues. The V gene's germline CDR1 is SGDLS and CDR2 YYNGEE. The J segment lost 3 bases and the V segment lost 0 bases, leaving 5 bases of the junction unmatched. The CDR3 protein is CASSVGLAGVEETQYF. The CDR3 DNA follows: TGTGCCAGCAGCGTAGGTCTAGCGGGAGTAGAAGAGACCCAGTACTTC.

Points on this clone: The same CDR3 arises from other DNA sequences in this sample as well. V usage is TRBV5-1 and J usage is TRBJ2-3; 15 positions agree with TRBD2. After removal of 4 bases from V and 4 bases from J, the junction contained 4 bases not matched to a gene. There are 16 residues in the CDR3. The V gene's germline CDR1 is SGHRS and CDR2 YFSETQ. The CDR3 nucleotides are TGCGCCAGCAGCCCAGGACTAGCGGGAGGGGCAGATACGCAGTATTTT. Translated, it gives CASSPGLAGGADTQYF.

This chain links TRBV28 with TRBJ2-7; 7 bases are shared with TRBD2. Trimming cost V 5 bases and J 0 bases; bases outside gene matches: 7. Germline V CDR1 and CDR2: MDHEN, SYDVKM. The CDR3 extends over 15 amino acids. The CDR3 nucleotides are TGTGCCAGCAGTCCCCAGCGGGGAAACTCCTACGAGCAGTACTTC. Encoded protein: CASSPQRGNSYEQYF.

The V and J genes are TRBV7-9 and TRBJ2-2; D ambiguous. Trimming took 7 bases from V and 8 from J, leaving 5 bases between them. CDR3 length: 10 amino acids. In germline, CDR1 is SEHNR, CDR2 FQNEAQ (reference sequence). The CDR3 sequence: CASNPGELFF. In nucleotides, the CDR3 is TGTGCCAGCAACCCGGGGGAGCTGTTTTTT.

This chain connects TRBV18 to TRBJ1-3; 7 bases are shared with TRBD1. V lost 5 bases, J lost 4 bases, and 14 bases stayed unmatched. CDR1 KGHSH and CDR2 LQKENI come from the germline V gene. The CDR3 is 17 residues long. In DNA, the CDR3 is TGTGCCAGCTCAGGCAGAAGACAGGGTGCGGAGGGAAACACCATATATTTT. Translated: CASSGRRQGAEGNTIYF.

This chain uses TRBV27 with TRBJ1-2, with 11 bases lining up with TRBD1. CDR1 and CDR2 from the germline V gene are MNHEY and SMNVEV (reference sequence). J was trimmed by 5 bases and V by 8 bases; bases with no gene match: 13. CDR3 length equals 16 residues. This CDR3 reads CASGFGTGGYVYGYTF. CDR3 bases: TGTGCCAGCGGGTTCGGGACAGGGGGTTATGTTTATGGCTACACCTTC.

The genes are TRBV27 and TRBJ2-2, with 10 bases aligning to TRBD1. The CDR3 contains 16 residues. In germline, CDR1 is MNHEY, CDR2 SMNVEV (reference sequence). V shed 4 bases, J shed 8 bases, and the junction held 10 bases outside the gene matches. The CDR3 DNA reads as TGTGCCAGCAGTTCCTTATCCGGGACAGGGGTGGGGGAGCTGTTTTTT. It yields the protein CASSSLSGTGVGELFF.

The V call is TRBV10-2, the J call TRBJ2-7; tentatively, D is TRBD1 (5 bases). Germline CDR1 is WSHSY and CDR2 is SAAADI. With 2 bases removed from V and 3 bases from J, the gap between germline ends came to 11 bases. The CDR3 covers 14 residues. The CDR3 DNA follows: TGCGCCAGCAGTGAGAGGGGTCCGGGCTACGAGCAGTACTTC. Protein: CASSERGPGYEQYF.

This sequence joins TRBV14 and TRBJ2-3; the D is unclear. V dropped 5 bases and J dropped 0 bases, with 15 bases sitting between them. The CDR3 extends over 16 amino acids. Looked up from germline, CDR1 is SGHDN and CDR2 is FVKESK. CDR3 sequence (DNA): TGTGCCAGCAGCTTACGACTGCACCCGAGCACAGATACGCAGTATTTT. Protein sequence: CASSLRLHPSTDTQYF.

This clone has only one observation. The chain uses TRBV7-2 and TRBJ2-7; D unresolved. Germline lookup yields CDR1 SGHTA and CDR2 FQGNSA. This CDR3 has 13 residues. V dropped 1 base and J dropped 6 bases, with 10 bases sitting between them. CDR3: CASSLGSRVEQYF. The CDR3, as DNA: TGTGCCAGCAGCTTAGGATCCCGGGTCGAGCAGTACTTC.

This rearrangement joins TRBV6-1 to TRBJ1-5; no clear D gene. The CDR3 is made up of 13 amino acids. V dropped 0 bases and J dropped 5 bases, with 5 bases sitting between them. Germline V CDR1 and CDR2: MNHNS, SASEGT. Here the CDR3 DNA reads TGTGCCAGCAGTGAAGCCCCTGATCAGCCCCAGCATTTT. Protein product: CASSEAPDQPQHF.

V gene TRBV28 combines with J gene TRBJ1-3, with D unclear. Trimming left V 2 bases short and J 3 bases short, with 14 bases between. The CDR3 consists of 16 residues. CDR1 and CDR2 (germline): MDHEN, SYDVKM. The CDR3 loop is CASSLGSIQNGNTIYF. CDR3 nucleotide sequence: TGTGCCAGCAGTTTAGGATCAATCCAAAATGGAAACACCATATATTTT.

The chain is built from TRBV2 and TRBJ2-2, with a weak D call TRBD2 (5 bases). Trimming removed 6 bases at V and 0 bases at J, with 11 bases between. This CDR3 has 15 amino acids. CDR1 and CDR2 from the germline V gene are SNHLY and FYNNEI. The CDR3 loop reads CASSVGLSNTGELFF. CDR3 nucleotide sequence: TGTGCCAGCAGCGTTGGACTCTCGAACACCGGGGAGCTGTTTTTT.

The CDR3 reads CASSIASGTGVPYEQYF. In DNA form, the CDR3 reads TGTGCCAGTAGTATAGCCAGCGGGACAGGGGTCCCCTACGAGCAGTACTTC. J is TRBJ2-7 and V is TRBV19; 10 bases are shared with TRBD1. CDR3 length: 17 residues. Unmatched junction bases numbered 8, after V lost 1 base and J lost 2 bases. Germline assignment: CDR1 LNHDA and CDR2 SQIVND (reference sequence).

CDR3 coding DNA: TGTGCCAGCAGCCGTACATTCCGGGACAGTGCCTACGAGCAGTACTTC. Its protein product is CASSRTFRDSAYEQYF. This chain links TRBV7-8 with TRBJ2-7; 7 nucleotides align to TRBD1. Germline loops: CDR1 SGHVS, CDR2 FQNEAQ. Unmatched junction bases numbered 12, after V lost 5 bases and J lost 2 bases. This CDR3 has 16 residues.

As regards this clone: The sample contains more than one DNA sequence encoding this CDR3. The chain employs TRBV19 and TRBJ2-5, with 10 bases identical to TRBD1. J was trimmed by 5 bases and V by 3 bases; bases with no gene match: 6. Germline-derived CDR1 and CDR2 are LNHDA and SQIVND (reference sequence). The CDR3 extends over 15 amino acids. The CDR3 DNA follows: TGTGCCAGTAGTATCGGTGACAGGGGGCGGGAGACCCAGTACTTC. This sequence encodes CASSIGDRGRETQYF.

The V gene is TRBV18, the J gene TRBJ1-3, with a possible D match to TRBD1 (5 bases). The CDR3 length is 15 residues. Between the trimmed V and J ends, which lost 3 bases and 0 bases, there was a span of 9 bases. The germline V gene has CDR1 KGHSH and CDR2 LQKENI. The DNA of the CDR3 is TGTGCCAGCTCACCCGGGGCCAGCTCTGGAAACACCATATATTTT. Translated: CASSPGASSGNTIYF.